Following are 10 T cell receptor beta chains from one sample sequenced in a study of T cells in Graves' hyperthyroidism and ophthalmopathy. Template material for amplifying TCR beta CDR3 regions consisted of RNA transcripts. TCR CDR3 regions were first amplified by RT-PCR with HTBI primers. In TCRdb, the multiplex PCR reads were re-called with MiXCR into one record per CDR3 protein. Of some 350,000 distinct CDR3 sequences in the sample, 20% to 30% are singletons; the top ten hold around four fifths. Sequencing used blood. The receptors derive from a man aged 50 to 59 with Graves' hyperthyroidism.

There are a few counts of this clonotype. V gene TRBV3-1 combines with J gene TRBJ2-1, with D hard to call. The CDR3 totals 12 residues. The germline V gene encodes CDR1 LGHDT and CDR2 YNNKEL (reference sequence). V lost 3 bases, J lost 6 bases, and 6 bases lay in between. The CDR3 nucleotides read TGTGCCAGCAGCCAGCTGGGCAATGAGCAGTTCTTC. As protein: CASSQLGNEQFF.

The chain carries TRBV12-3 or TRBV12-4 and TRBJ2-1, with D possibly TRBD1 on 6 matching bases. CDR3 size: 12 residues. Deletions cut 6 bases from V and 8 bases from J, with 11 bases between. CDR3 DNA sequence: TGTGCCAGCAGCCCCGCAGGGGATGAGCAGTTCTTC. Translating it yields CASSPAGDEQFF.

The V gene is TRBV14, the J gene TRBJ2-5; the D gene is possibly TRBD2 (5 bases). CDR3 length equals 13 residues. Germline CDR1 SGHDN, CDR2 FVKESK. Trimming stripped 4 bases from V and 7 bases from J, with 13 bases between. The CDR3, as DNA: TGTGCCAGCAGCCCGACTACTTGGGGGACCCAGTACTTC. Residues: CASSPTTWGTQYF.

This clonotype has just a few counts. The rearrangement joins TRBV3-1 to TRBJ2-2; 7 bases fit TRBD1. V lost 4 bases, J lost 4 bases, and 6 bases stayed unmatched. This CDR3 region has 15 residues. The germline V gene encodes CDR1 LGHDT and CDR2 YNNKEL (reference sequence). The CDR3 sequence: CASSPRGQLTGELFF. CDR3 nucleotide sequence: TGTGCCAGCAGCCCCCGGGGACAGCTCACCGGGGAGCTGTTTTTT.

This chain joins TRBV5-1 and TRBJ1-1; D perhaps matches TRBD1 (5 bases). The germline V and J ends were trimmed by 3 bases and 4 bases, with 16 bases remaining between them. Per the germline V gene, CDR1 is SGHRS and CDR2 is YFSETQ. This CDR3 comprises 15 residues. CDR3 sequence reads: CASSSSFRGGTEAFF. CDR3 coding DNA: TGCGCCAGCAGCTCCAGTTTTCGGGGGGGCACTGAAGCTTTCTTT.

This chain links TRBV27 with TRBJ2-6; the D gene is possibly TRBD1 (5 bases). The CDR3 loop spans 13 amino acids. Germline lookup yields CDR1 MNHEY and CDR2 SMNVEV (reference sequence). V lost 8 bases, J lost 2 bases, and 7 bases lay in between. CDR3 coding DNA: TGTGCCAGCCAGGGAACTGGGGCCAACGTCCTGACTTTC. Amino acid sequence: CASQGTGANVLTF.

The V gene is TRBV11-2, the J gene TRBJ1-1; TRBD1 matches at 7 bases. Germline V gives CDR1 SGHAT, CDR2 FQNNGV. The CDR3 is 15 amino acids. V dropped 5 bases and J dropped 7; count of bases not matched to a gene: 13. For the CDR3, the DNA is TGTGCCAGCAGCCAAGCTCTCGGGACAGCCTATGAAGCTTTCTTT. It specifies CASSQALGTAYEAFF.

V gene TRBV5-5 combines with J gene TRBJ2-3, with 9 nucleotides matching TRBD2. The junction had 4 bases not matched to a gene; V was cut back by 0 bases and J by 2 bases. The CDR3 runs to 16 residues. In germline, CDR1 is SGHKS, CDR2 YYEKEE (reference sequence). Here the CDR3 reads CASSLGLAEHTDTQYF. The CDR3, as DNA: TGTGCCAGCAGCTTGGGACTAGCGGAACACACAGATACGCAGTATTTT.

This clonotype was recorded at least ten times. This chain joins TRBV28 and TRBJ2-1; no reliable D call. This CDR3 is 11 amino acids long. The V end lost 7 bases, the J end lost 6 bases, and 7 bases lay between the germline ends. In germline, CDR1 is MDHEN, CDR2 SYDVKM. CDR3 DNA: TGTGCCAGCACATATGGCAATGAGCAGTTCTTC. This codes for CASTYGNEQFF.

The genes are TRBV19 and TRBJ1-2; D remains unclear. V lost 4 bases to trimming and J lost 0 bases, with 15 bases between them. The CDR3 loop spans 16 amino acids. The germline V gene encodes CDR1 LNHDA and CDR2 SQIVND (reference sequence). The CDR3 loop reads CASSTTSSRPNYGYTF. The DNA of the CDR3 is TGTGCCAGTAGTACAACGTCCTCTCGACCTAACTATGGCTACACCTTC.